One sample yielded the 29 T cell receptor beta chains listed below, sequenced in a study of cytomegalovirus exposure and HLA in healthy donors. The primer mix had 60 Vbeta and 13 Jbeta primers. TCRdb's table, derived via immunoSEQ multiplex PCR, lists solely in-frame clones and lacks some. The data hold 200,000 or so clones, with around four fifths observed a single time. Sequenced input: PBMCs. These receptors were taken from a male donor in good health and CMV-seronegative.

The chain has TRBV5-1 and TRBJ2-1; maybe TRBD1 (5 bases). Deletions cut 5 bases from V and 10 bases from J, with 13 bases between. The CDR3 has 12 residues. The germline CDR1 and CDR2 sequences are SGHRS and YFSETQ. The CDR3 reads CASSPQGGEQFF. In nucleotides, the CDR3 is TGCGCCAGCAGTCCGCAGGGCGGAGAGCAGTTCTTC.

This clone was detected only a few times. This chain uses TRBV7-9 with TRBJ2-7; 7 bases are shared with TRBD2. The CDR3 extends over 15 amino acids. CDR1 and CDR2 (germline): SEHNR, FQNEAQ (reference sequence). Losses at the gene ends were 5 bases for V and 2 bases for J; bases not matched to a gene: 9. The CDR3 nucleotides read TGTGCCAGCAGCGATGAAAAGCGGGACCCCTACGAGCAGTACTTC. It specifies CASSDEKRDPYEQYF. The variable domain in full, completed from reference TRBV7-9 and TRBJ2-7, reads DTGVSQNPRHKITKRGQNVTFRCDPISEHNRLYWYRQTLGQGPEFLTYFQNEAQLEKSRLLSDRFSAERPKGSFSTLEIQRTEQGDSAMYLCASSDEKRDPYEQYFGPGTRLTVT.

Written as DNA, the CDR3 is TGTGCCAGCAGTGAAGGAAGCGGGAAAACGGAGACCCAGTACTTC. It is translated as CASSEGSGKTETQYF. The gene calls are TRBV2 and TRBJ2-5, with 7 bases matching TRBD2. Germline CDR1 is SNHLY and CDR2 is FYNNEI. Trimming cost V 1 base and J 5 bases; bases outside gene matches: 7. The CDR3 loop spans 15 amino acids.

This rearrangement joins TRBV19 to TRBJ1-1; 10 bases are a match to TRBD1. CDR1 and CDR2 from the germline V gene are LNHDA and SQIVND (reference sequence). CDR3 length equals 15 residues. The V gene end was trimmed by 5 bases and the J gene end by 2 bases; junction bases not matched to a gene: 5. The CDR3 nucleotides read TGTGCCAGTAGTGCAAGACAGGGGGCAAACACTGAAGCTTTCTTT. Translated: CASSARQGANTEAFF.

The chain carries TRBV10-1 and TRBJ2-5; D is possibly TRBD2 (7 bases). The CDR3 is 14 amino acids. V was cut by 3 bases and J by 5 bases, with 13 bases left in between. CDR1 and CDR2 from the germline V gene are WNHNN and SYGVQD (reference sequence). This chain's CDR3 is CASSDSGGAETQYF. The CDR3 region has the DNA TGCGCCAGCAGTGACTCGGGGGGCGCGGAGACCCAGTACTTC.

The chain couples TRBV5-4 to TRBJ2-3; D unclear. Germline values: CDR1 SGHNT, CDR2 YYREEE (reference sequence). The germline V and J ends were trimmed by 4 bases and 5 bases, with 11 bases remaining between them. The CDR3 length is 13 residues. CDR3 in DNA: TGTGCCAGCAGCCCACCCCCGGGAGATACGCAGTATTTT. Translating it yields CASSPPPGDTQYF.

The gene calls are TRBV4-1 and TRBJ2-3, with 8 bases lining up with TRBD2. The CDR3 contains 16 residues. Trimming at V came to 4 bases and at J to 4 bases, leaving 10 bases not matched to a gene. The germline V gene encodes CDR1 MGHRA and CDR2 YSYEKL. The CDR3 loop is CASSREGTGGADTQYF. As DNA, the CDR3 is TGCGCCAGCAGCCGAGAGGGGACGGGAGGGGCAGATACGCAGTATTTT.

This chain links TRBV27 with TRBJ2-5; 8 bases map to TRBD2. The CDR3 covers 13 residues. V shed 4 bases and J 6 bases; nucleotides not matched to a gene: 4. Germline values: CDR1 MNHEY, CDR2 SMNVEV (reference sequence). The CDR3 loop is CASSSGGRKTQYF. CDR3 DNA: TGTGCCAGCAGTTCGGGAGGGAGGAAGACCCAGTACTTC.

The chain is built from TRBV5-3 and TRBJ2-5, with TRBD2 identical over 7 bases. TRBV5-3 is identified as an open reading frame with a role that is uncertain. This CDR3 spans 14 amino acids. The V segment lost 4 bases and the J segment 3 bases; nucleotides outside the gene matches: 6. The chain's CDR3 is CARSVSGPKETQYF. The CDR3 nucleotides read TGTGCCAGAAGCGTTAGCGGGCCGAAAGAGACCCAGTACTTC.

The rearrangement uses TRBV7-3 and TRBJ1-1; maybe TRBD1 (6 bases). Germline V gene data show CDR1 as SGHTA and CDR2 as FQGTGA. The CDR3 length is 14 residues. V lost 4 bases to trimming and J lost 7 bases, with 16 bases between them. The CDR3 DNA follows: TGTGCCAGCAGCTCGACCCCGGACAGCCATGAAGCTTTCTTT. This translates into CASSSTPDSHEAFF. The whole variable domain, filled in from reference TRBV7-3 and TRBJ1-1, reads GAGVSQTPSNKVTEKGKYVELRCDPISGHTALYWYRQSLGQGPEFLIYFQGTGAADDSGLPNDRFFAVRPEGSVSTLKIQRTERGDSAVYLCASSSTPDSHEAFFGQGTRLTVV.

This sequence joins TRBV7-8 and TRBJ2-5; weak D call: TRBD2 (6 bases). The CDR3 totals 14 residues. Germline CDR1 SGHVS, CDR2 FQNEAQ. Trimming left V 2 bases short and J 5 bases short, with 12 bases between. CDR3 amino acids: CASSLRELRETQYF. CDR3 sequence (DNA): TGTGCCAGCAGCTTACGGGAGTTGAGGGAGACCCAGTACTTC.

The rearrangement joins TRBV5-6 to TRBJ1-2; 9 bases line up with TRBD1. After removal of 3 bases from V and 8 bases from J, the junction contained 8 bases not matched to a gene. From germline, CDR1 is SGHDT and CDR2 YYEEEE. This CDR3 spans 14 amino acids. DNA for the CDR3: TGTGCCAGCAGCTATCCGGGACAGGGAAGAGGCTACACCTTC. It encodes CASSYPGQGRGYTF.

On this clone itself: One end of the junction fails to match germline, which may point to a read error. This chain connects TRBV25-1 to TRBJ2-5; D unclear. This CDR3 spans 13 amino acids. Germline CDR1 reads MGHDK; CDR2 reads SYGVNS. CDR3 DNA sequence: TGTGTCAGCAGTGATGCCGGGTGGAAGACCCAGTACTTC. It codes for CVSSDAGWKTQYF.

The genes are TRBV28 and TRBJ1-4; D is undetermined. Germline-derived CDR1 and CDR2 are MDHEN and SYDVKM. The CDR3 extends over 14 amino acids. Trimming cost V 6 bases and J 7 bases, with 15 bases left between them. CDR3 bases: TGTGCCAGCAGACCGACATTGAGGGTTGAAAAACTGTTTTTT. The encoded protein is CASRPTLRVEKLFF. Using reference TRBV28 and TRBJ1-4 for the parts outside the CDR3, the full variable domain is DVKVTQSSRYLVKRTGEKVFLECVQDMDHENMFWYRQDPGLGLRLIYFSYDVKMKEKGDIPEGYSVSREKKERFSLILESASTNQTSMYLCASRPTLRVEKLFFGSGTQLSVL.

The chain joins TRBV5-1 to TRBJ1-2; maybe TRBD1 (5 bases). The CDR3 runs to 14 residues. The V end was cut by 2 bases, the J end by 5 bases, with 13 bases between. Per the germline V gene, CDR1 is SGHRS and CDR2 is YFSETQ. The CDR3 sequence: CASSFSGGDYGYTF. The CDR3 nucleotides read TGCGCCAGCAGCTTCAGCGGAGGGGATTATGGCTACACCTTC.

The chain links TRBV5-1 to TRBJ2-4, with 11 bases identical to TRBD1. In germline, CDR1 is SGHRS, CDR2 YFSETQ. There are 18 residues in the CDR3. V dropped 0 bases and J dropped 15; count of bases not matched to a gene: 20. Written as DNA, the CDR3 is TGCGCCAGCAGCTTGGGGACAGGGGGCCCGCAGGTTCGCCAGGTGGTGTACTTC. Protein: CASSLGTGGPQVRQVVYF.

V gene TRBV19 combines with J gene TRBJ1-5, with no clear D. From germline, CDR1 is LNHDA and CDR2 SQIVND (reference sequence). Trimming removed 3 bases from V and 2 bases from J, with 14 bases in between. The CDR3 is 16 amino acids. The CDR3 nucleotides are TGTGCCAGTAGTATCGAGGGCCCGCGGGGCAATCAGCCCCAGCATTTT. Protein: CASSIEGPRGNQPQHF.

Only one count was recorded for this clone. This chain joins TRBV9 and TRBJ2-7, with TRBD2 as a possible D gene (5 bases). CDR1 is SGDLS, CDR2 YYNGEE, per germline. V lost 3 bases and J lost 0, with 13 bases in between. The CDR3 runs 15 residues. The CDR3 loop reads CASSAEGVSSYEQYF. The CDR3 DNA follows: TGTGCCAGCAGCGCTGAGGGCGTAAGCTCCTACGAGCAGTACTTC.

The chain links TRBV6-5 to TRBJ1-2; D gene uncertain. The CDR3 consists of 13 residues. Trimming pared 5 bases from V and 4 bases from J, leaving 11 bases between. Germline-derived CDR1 and CDR2 are MNHEY and SVGAGI. The CDR3 DNA reads TGTGCCAGCAGTCACGAAGGACTCTATGGCTACACCTTC. Its translation is CASSHEGLYGYTF.

The rearrangement uses TRBV30 and TRBJ1-5; weak D call: TRBD1 (5 bases). The V and J ends lost 4 bases and 0 bases respectively, with 7 bases between them. Germline V CDR1 and CDR2: GTSNPN, SVGIG (reference sequence). This CDR3 region has 13 residues. The CDR3 protein is CAWNGGSNQPQHF. The CDR3 nucleotides read TGTGCCTGGAACGGGGGTAGCAATCAGCCCCAGCATTTT.

The chain has TRBV10-1 and TRBJ1-1, with TRBD1 identical over 7 bases. Trimming took 4 bases from V and 1 from J; bases not matched to a gene: 6. There are 15 residues in the CDR3. The germline gives CDR1 WNHNN, CDR2 SYGVQD (reference sequence). This chain's CDR3 is CASSGKRQGNTEAFF. CDR3 DNA: TGCGCCAGCAGTGGAAAGAGACAGGGGAACACTGAAGCTTTCTTT.

The chain carries TRBV28 and TRBJ1-2; D is perhaps TRBD1 (5 bases). V lost 3 bases to trimming and J lost 4 bases, with 18 bases between them. The CDR3 consists of 16 residues. The germline V gene encodes CDR1 MDHEN and CDR2 SYDVKM. The CDR3 coding sequence is TGTGCCAGCAGTTTGAATTGGAGGGGACCTATCTATGGCTACACCTTC. Translated: CASSLNWRGPIYGYTF.

J is TRBJ2-1 and V is TRBV29-1; the D gene is possibly TRBD2 (5 bases). The CDR3 is made up of 12 amino acids. From germline, CDR1 is SQVTM and CDR2 ANQGSEA. Trimming took 7 bases from V and 5 from J, leaving 12 bases between them. CDR3 coding DNA: TGCAGCGCCACTAGACCCAACAATGAGCAGTTCTTC. It translates to CSATRPNNEQFF.

The V gene is TRBV5-1, the J gene TRBJ2-7; TRBD2 is a possible D gene (6 bases). Germline V gives CDR1 SGHRS, CDR2 YFSETQ. CDR3 length: 15 residues. Trimming left V 4 bases short and J 1 base short, with 15 bases between. In nucleotides, the CDR3 is TGCGCCAGCAGCCCGACACCGCGGGGATCCTACGAGCAGTACTTC. Its translation is CASSPTPRGSYEQYF.

V and J are TRBV28 and TRBJ1-2; D is possibly TRBD1 (6 bases). The length of the CDR3 is 14 residues. Germline V gene sequence: CDR1 MDHEN, CDR2 SYDVKM. V was trimmed by 3 bases and J by 0 bases, leaving 8 bases between them. The CDR3 is CASSFRTANYGYTF. The DNA of the CDR3 is TGTGCCAGCAGTTTCCGGACAGCTAACTATGGCTACACCTTC.

V is TRBV5-1 and J is TRBJ2-5, with 7 bases matching TRBD1. The J call could be wrong; TRBJ2-7 is a better fit for the DNA end. This CDR3 has 14 residues. From germline, CDR1 is SGHRS and CDR2 YFSETQ. CDR3 in amino acids: CASSRRQGDYEQYF. The CDR3 DNA follows: TGCGCCAGCAGCAGAAGACAGGGAGACTACGAGCAGTACTTC.

The CDR3, as DNA: TGCGCCAGCAGCCTCTCCGGACTAGCGGGATACACAGATACGCAGTATTTT. Protein sequence: CASSLSGLAGYTDTQYF. The chain employs TRBV5-1 and TRBJ2-3; 12 bases are a match to TRBD2. The trim removed 4 bases at V and 2 bases at J, leaving 8 bases unmatched. This CDR3 comprises 17 residues. Per germline, CDR1 SGHRS and CDR2 YFSETQ.

The V and J genes are TRBV6-5 and TRBJ2-3; TRBD2 agrees at 10 bases. The J segment lost 4 bases and the V segment lost 6 bases, leaving 7 bases of the junction unmatched. Germline V lookup: CDR1 MNHEY, CDR2 SVGAGI. This CDR3 spans 15 amino acids. The CDR3 DNA is TGTGCCAGCAGGTCTAGCGGGAGAGGCCCAGATACGCAGTATTTT. Its protein is CASRSSGRGPDTQYF.

The genes are TRBV4-1 and TRBJ1-2; 7 bases agree with TRBD1. The CDR3 is made up of 13 amino acids. The V gene's germline CDR1 is MGHRA and CDR2 YSYEKL. The V segment lost 4 bases and the J segment 2 bases; nucleotides outside the gene matches: 1. The DNA for the CDR3 is TGCGCCAGCAGCCCACAGGGGAACTATGGCTACACCTTC. It translates to CASSPQGNYGYTF.